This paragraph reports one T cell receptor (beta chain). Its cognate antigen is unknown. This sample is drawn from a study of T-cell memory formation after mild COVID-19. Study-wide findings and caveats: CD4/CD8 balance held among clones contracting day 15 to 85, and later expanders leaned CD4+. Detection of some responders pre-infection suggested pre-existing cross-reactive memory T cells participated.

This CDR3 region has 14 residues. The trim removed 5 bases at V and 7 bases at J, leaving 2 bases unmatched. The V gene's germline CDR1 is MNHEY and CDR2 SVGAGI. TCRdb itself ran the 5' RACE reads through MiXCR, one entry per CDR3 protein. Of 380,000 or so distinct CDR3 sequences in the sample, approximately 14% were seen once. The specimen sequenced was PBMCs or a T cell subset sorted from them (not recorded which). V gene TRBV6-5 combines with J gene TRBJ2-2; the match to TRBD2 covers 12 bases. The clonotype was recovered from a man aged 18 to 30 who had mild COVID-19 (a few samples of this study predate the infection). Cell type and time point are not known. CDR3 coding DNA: TGTGCCAGCAGTCCACTAGCGGGGGGCGGGGAGCTGTTTTTT. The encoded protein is CASSPLAGGGELFF.